This T cell receptor beta chain was captured in a study of blood T cell repertoires in COVID-19. Study-level information: Collection of acute and convalescent COVID-19 samples took place in the United States, Italy and Spain. Nucleic acid was either cDNA or gDNA, and it came from T cells, B-cell-depleted T cells, or PBMCs.

The V end lost 4 bases, the J end lost 6 bases, and 12 bases lay between the germline ends. In germline, CDR1 is SNHLY, CDR2 FYNNEI. The CDR3 covers 13 residues. A remark on this clone: The same CDR3 arises from other DNA sequences in this sample as well.

Original processing notes: Quantification of nucleated cells was approximated via reference gene primer amplification. Some clones are missing from TCRdb's copy, which holds only in-frame ones; the method was immunoSEQ multiplex PCR. The V and J calls and clone size were taken over from that table, and D and trimming were inferred from the DNA. The table lists 160,000 or so clones, approximately 91% of them singletons. This clonotype originated in a man younger than 30 with acute or convalescent COVID-19. The chain links TRBV2 to TRBJ1-2; possibly TRBD1 for D (6 bases). The sample taken for sequencing was peripheral blood. This CDR3 is CASSATGNNGYTF. DNA for the CDR3: TGTGCCAGCAGTGCAACAGGGAATAATGGCTACACCTTC.